A selection of T cell receptor beta chains follows, all from one sample in a study of PD-1 blockade in classical Hodgkin lymphoma. Clones were read by immunoSEQ multiplex PCR, and TCRdb kept only the in-frame ones, dropping some. The data show some 7,100 clones, roughly four fifths seen once. The material was CD4+ T cells from blood, obtained at baseline. These receptors all stem from a human donor with classical Hodgkin lymphoma. Both conserved end residues are part of each CDR3.

CDR3 protein | V gene
CASSLGGNLAPTEAFF | TRBV5-6
CASTGGYEQYF | TRBV7-8
CASLEGTGRAFF | TRBV6-5
CASSPPRTRSGNTIYF | TRBV18
CASSIGQANEKLFF | TRBV5-1
CASSYSKGGQGQPQHF | TRBV6-6
CASSQEGTGGREAFF | TRBV4-2
CASRRDEYNEQFF | TRBV6-1
CASSYKPSYEQYF | TRBV27
CASSVATSTYGYTF | TRBV9
CASSLGTGSNQPQHF | TRBV7-2
CASSAGDSRRNEQFF | TRBV9
CASSLGFMAGYEQYF | TRBV7-2
CASSVEDRVTSSPLHF | TRBV9
CASSFERGGYNEQFF | TRBV11-2
CASSLPGDRVSYEQYF | TRBV28
CASSENRDYGYTF | TRBV11-2
CASRRTSLSSGPQYF | TRBV10-2
CASSRRSLYEQYF | TRBV11-1
CASSYMAATNEKLFF | TRBV6-5
CASSVEAAFF | TRBV9
CASSFFTLAKNIQYF | TRBV5-8